This T cell receptor beta chain derives from a study of CD8 T cells in Susac syndrome (dated by TCRdb to the late 2010s). At the level of the whole study: Among the Susac syndrome patients who were sequenced, clinically active disease was present in roughly six and clinical remission was observed in under ten. At blood withdrawal, Susac syndrome patients were either therapy-naive, taking corticosteroids (in some cases with IVIg as well), or taking IVIg alone. Whether CD8+ T cell activation and differentiation in Susac syndrome was antigen driven was tested using repertoire sequencing. The research as a whole found: The TCR sequencing and HLA analysis was acknowledged to have included a relatively small number of individuals. The CD4+ T cell repertoire of patients with Susac syndrome showed no detectable clonal expansion.

Turning to this clonotype: This receptor's antigen is unknown. No much larger clonotype is one base removed from it; base qualities were not supplied.

High-throughput TCR beta sequencing profiled peripheral blood CD8+ and CD4+ T cells from healthy donors, Susac syndrome patients and multiple sclerosis patients. The Susac syndrome patients fulfilled recently defined diagnostic criteria for definite or probable disease. CD8+ TEMRA cells were enriched by FACS, while bulk CD8+ and CD4+ T cells were purified by magnetic negative isolation. Blood was collected in EDTA tubes and processed within 24 hours, with PBMCs isolated through density gradient centrifugation. PBMCs intended for TCR sequencing were cryopreserved in liquid nitrogen and were subsequently thawed in a 37 degrees C water bath. The sorted or isolated CD4+, CD8+ and CD8+ TEMRA cells reached a purity of at least 90%. RNA was extracted using the RNeasy kit, and roughly 0.5 to 1 microgram was reverse transcribed with random hexamers. TCR beta CDR3 regions were amplified with the immunoSEQ multiplex PCR assay covering 54 Vbeta and 13 Jbeta segments. To correct PCR amplification bias, a synthetic template baseline was used for both primer optimization and computational correction. The authors' pipeline ran thus. Reads were annotated to V, D and J genes according to IMGT and were analyzed with immunoSEQ Analyzer, with only productive sequences retained. To calculate clonality, Shannon entropy was normalized by log2 of the number of productive unique sequences and then subtracted from one. For each patient and control, public and private clones were evaluated within the 100 most prevalent clones. A clone was defined as Susac-specific if it was absent from the healthy and MS cohorts, from over a thousand published viral clones and from other ImmuneACCESS disease sequences. The public reads were quality trimmed at Q25 with fastp and then assembled into clones with MiXCR by TCRdb, keeping productive beta chains. Each entry merges the rows of one CDR3 protein and shows their most common DNA and genes. These V and J calls derive from TCRdb rather than the authors' analysis. The sample records some 250,000 distinct CDR3 sequences, 90% to 96% of which are singletons. Approximately 0.1% of the sample is taken by the ten largest.

The CDR3 measures 15 amino acids from cysteine to phenylalanine. Here the CDR3 DNA is all that survives: 45 bases in frame from base 1. Relative to germline, V is 4 bases shorter and J is 3 bases shorter, with 15 bases between their ends. CDR1 is given as LGHNA and CDR2 as YNFKEQ, both from the germline V gene. This clonotype was obtained from a human donor with Susac syndrome. The sequenced sample was CD4+ T cells from PBMCs. In this chain, TRBV4-2 is recombined with TRBJ1-2; confidence is insufficient to name the D gene. The CDR3 protein is CASSPQGIGHYGYTF. The nucleotide sequence reads TGTGCCAGCAGCCCCCAAGGAATAGGCCACTATGGCTACACCTTC.